The 28 T cell receptor beta chains below all came from one sample that was sequenced in a study of T-cell memory formation after mild COVID-19. TCRdb analysed the 5' RACE reads with MiXCR anew, one entry per CDR3 protein. Of nearly 350,000 distinct CDR3 sequences listed, about an eighth are singletons. The specimen was PBMCs or a T cell subset sorted from them (not recorded which). The receptors were sampled from a man younger than 35 who had mild COVID-19 (a few samples of this study predate the infection). Cell type and time point are not known.

This clonotype appeared many times. The V and J genes are TRBV11-2 and TRBJ2-3, with D possibly being TRBD1 (5 bases). Germline assignment: CDR1 SGHAT and CDR2 FQNNGV. The ends were cut back, 2 bases at V and 4 bases at J, with 13 bases in the middle. The CDR3 consists of 15 residues. CDR3 coding DNA: TGTGCCAGCAGCTTAAGGGGCCTGATAGCAGATACGCAGTATTTT. This translates into CASSLRGLIADTQYF. Based on the CDR3 plus reference TRBV11-2 and TRBJ2-3, the full variable domain is EAGVAQSPRYKIIEKRQSVAFWCNPISGHATLYWYQQILGQGPKLLIQFQNNGVVDDSQLPKDRFSAERLKGVDSTLKIQPAKLEDSAVYLCASSLRGLIADTQYFGPGTRLTVL.

The chain couples TRBV6-5 to TRBJ1-2, with 7 bases that match TRBD1. The V and J ends lost 0 bases and 5 bases, in that order; junction bases with no gene match: 3. The CDR3 has 14 amino acids. The germline V gene has CDR1 MNHEY and CDR2 SVGAGI. In nucleotides, the CDR3 is TGTGCCAGCAGTTACTCTGGGACAGCATATGGCTACACCTTC. It yields the protein CASSYSGTAYGYTF.

The chain has TRBV6-2 or TRBV6-3 and TRBJ2-4, with D tentatively TRBD2 (6 bases). Germline assignment: CDR1 MNHEY and CDR2 SVGEGT. V lost 5 bases, J lost 5 bases, and 16 bases lay in between. This CDR3 contains 15 residues. In nucleotides, the CDR3 is TGTGCCAGCAGTCCGTTCGGGACTCAGGAAAACATTCAGTACTTC. Its protein product is CASSPFGTQENIQYF.

This clonotype was counted between two and nine times. V and J are TRBV4-1 and TRBJ1-1; D gene unclear. The V gene's germline CDR1 is MGHRA and CDR2 YSYEKL. With 1 base removed from V and 4 bases from J, the gap between germline ends came to 10 bases. The CDR3 sequence is 14 residues long. In DNA form, the CDR3 reads TGCGCCAGCAGCCAAGGGGCGGCGGGCACTGAAGCTTTCTTT. Translated: CASSQGAAGTEAFF.

V and J are TRBV6-2 or TRBV6-3 and TRBJ2-7; tentatively, D is TRBD1 (6 bases). This CDR3 spans 15 amino acids. CDR1 and CDR2 (germline): MNHEY, SVGEGT. V was shortened by 6 bases and J by 3 bases, with 18 bases between the two germline ends. The chain's CDR3 is CASSLGAGSLYEQYV. The CDR3 DNA sequence: TGTGCCAGCAGCCTGGGGGCAGGGAGTCTCTACGAGCAGTACGTC.

This sequence joins TRBV5-1 and TRBJ2-1; weak D call: TRBD2 (5 bases). CDR1 is SGHRS and CDR2 is YFSETQ in the germline V gene. V was pared by 0 bases and J by 9 bases, with 7 bases between. This CDR3 comprises 12 residues. This chain's CDR3 is CASSLAGIEQFF. The CDR3 nucleotides are TGCGCCAGCAGCTTGGCGGGGATTGAGCAGTTCTTC.

The CDR3 region is CASSPPGQGPSSEQFF. In nucleotides, the CDR3 is TGTGCCAGCAGCCCACCCGGGCAGGGGCCATCTAGTGAGCAGTTCTTC. The chain employs TRBV14 and TRBJ2-1; D possibly corresponds to TRBD1 (6 bases). Between the trimmed V and J ends, which lost 4 bases and 9 bases, there was a span of 22 bases. The CDR3 has 16 amino acids. CDR1 and CDR2 (germline): SGHDN, FVKESK.

This chain joins TRBV9 and TRBJ1-3; tentative D call: TRBD1 (6 bases). CDR1 SGDLS and CDR2 YYNGEE come from the germline V gene. Trimming stripped 3 bases from V and 4 bases from J, with 17 bases between. The CDR3 contains 16 residues. The CDR3, as DNA: TGTGCCAGCAGCGCACCGTCCCCGGGGGCCGGAAACACCATATATTTT. Amino acid sequence: CASSAPSPGAGNTIYF. The whole variable domain, remainder taken from reference TRBV9 and TRBJ1-3, is DSGVTQTPKHLITATGQRVTLRCSPRSGDLSVYWYQQSLDQGLQFLIQYYNGEERAKGNILERFSAQQFPDLHSELNLSSLELGDSALYFCASSAPSPGAGNTIYFGEGSWLTVV.

The chain links TRBV6-6 to TRBJ1-1; weak D call: TRBD1 (6 bases). V shed 5 bases and J shed 4 bases, with 17 bases lying between them. The CDR3 has 15 amino acids. Germline V CDR1 and CDR2: MNHNY, SVGAGI (reference sequence). CDR3 loop: CASSGRAEGVTEAFF. The CDR3 DNA is TGTGCCAGCAGTGGACGTGCGGAGGGGGTCACTGAAGCTTTCTTT.

This clonotype was seen more than once but under ten times. The rearrangement uses TRBV5-1 and TRBJ2-5, with TRBD1 matching 9 bases. The germline V gene has CDR1 SGHRS and CDR2 YFSETQ. The V gene end was trimmed by 4 bases and the J gene end by 4 bases; junction bases not matched to a gene: 8. This CDR3 has 15 amino acids. The CDR3: CASSPDRQGGETQYF. In nucleotides, the CDR3 is TGCGCCAGCAGCCCCGACCGACAGGGGGGAGAGACCCAGTACTTC.

The sample holds a few counts of this clonotype. The genes are TRBV12-3 or TRBV12-4 and TRBJ1-1, with D possibly being TRBD1 (6 bases). Trimming removed 4 bases from V and 3 bases from J, with 18 bases in between. The CDR3 covers 16 residues. The CDR3 nucleotides read TGTGCCAGCAGTTCCGGGACAAAATCTCTTTACACTGAAGCTTTCTTT. Protein sequence: CASSSGTKSLYTEAFF.

This clonotype occurred a few times. The J gene is TRBJ2-7, the V gene TRBV5-4; perhaps TRBD2 as D (7 bases). V was clipped by 3 bases and J by 3 bases, with 19 bases between them. Germline assignment: CDR1 SGHNT and CDR2 YYREEE (reference sequence). The CDR3 contains 16 residues. The CDR3 DNA reads as TGTGCCAGCAGCTCGGCCGGGGGGCCCGGCCTCTACGAGCAGTACTTC. Translating it yields CASSSAGGPGLYEQYF.

This clonotype was observed a handful of times. V and J are TRBV20-1 and TRBJ2-2; no firm D call. Trimming cost V 3 bases and J 2 bases, with 10 bases left between them. CDR1 and CDR2 from the germline V gene are DFQATT and SNEGSKA (reference sequence). The CDR3 has 14 residues. CDR3 in DNA: TGCAGTGCTAGGCCGGACGTCAACACCGGGGAGCTGTTTTTT. This translates into CSARPDVNTGELFF.

This chain joins TRBV7-9 and TRBJ1-2; D possibly corresponds to TRBD1 (6 bases). V was clipped by 4 bases and J by 4 bases, with 19 bases between them. From germline, CDR1 is SEHNR and CDR2 FQNEAQ (reference sequence). The CDR3 spans 16 residues. CDR3 residues: CASSSRRLTGPYGYTF. CDR3 in DNA: TGTGCCAGCAGCTCCCGCCGACTGACAGGACCCTATGGCTACACCTTC.

The rearrangement links TRBV5-6 to TRBJ2-5; no clear D gene. Deletions cut 3 bases from V and 4 bases from J, with 10 bases between. Germline loops: CDR1 SGHDT, CDR2 YYEEEE. This CDR3 is 13 amino acids long. DNA for the CDR3: TGTGCCAGCAGCTCAGCCCGACCAGAGACCCAGTACTTC. Its translation: CASSSARPETQYF.

The V and J genes are TRBV13 and TRBJ2-7, with 9 nucleotides matching TRBD1. CDR3 length equals 14 residues. V gave up 5 bases and J gave up 4 bases; unmatched junction bases: 6. Germline V gene sequence: CDR1 PRHDT, CDR2 FYEKMQ (reference sequence). The CDR3 DNA reads as TGTGCCAGCAGCCGTAGACAGGGGGATTACGAGCAGTACTTC. It yields the protein CASSRRQGDYEQYF.

The rearrangement joins TRBV5-1 to TRBJ2-3, with D perhaps TRBD2 (6 bases). This CDR3 is 15 amino acids long. The germline V gene has CDR1 SGHRS and CDR2 YFSETQ. The V gene lost 0 bases and the J gene lost 4 bases, with 12 bases spanning the gap. CDR3 nucleotides: TGCGCCAGCAGCTTGGATGGAGGGGTGTCAGATACGCAGTATTTT. This gives the protein CASSLDGGVSDTQYF. Full variable domain (missing parts from reference TRBV5-1 and TRBJ2-3): KAGVTQTPRYLIKTRGQQVTLSCSPISGHRSVSWYQQTPGQGLQFLFEYFSETQRNKGNFPGRFSGRQFSNSRSEMNVSTLELGDSALYLCASSLDGGVSDTQYFGPGTRLTVL.

In its sample, this clonotype was seen a few times. The chain has TRBV4-3 and TRBJ2-6; D uncertain. CDR1 and CDR2 (germline): LGHNA, YSLEER. The CDR3 is 15 amino acids. V was clipped by 0 bases and J by 2 bases, with 5 bases between them. In DNA form, the CDR3 reads TGCGCCAGCAGCCAAGATGGGGCTGGGGCCAACGTCCTGACTTTC. It encodes CASSQDGAGANVLTF.

The chain recombines TRBV6-4 with TRBJ1-2; TRBD1 might be the D (6 bases). CDR3 length: 16 amino acids. CDR1 MRHNA and CDR2 SNTAGT come from the germline V gene. V dropped 0 bases and J dropped 4 bases, with 15 bases sitting between them. The CDR3 DNA follows: TGTGCCAGCAGTGACTCCGTGGGGGGGCCAATCTATGGCTACACCTTC. Its translation: CASSDSVGGPIYGYTF.

Of note for this clonotype: A much larger clone is a single base away; this may be a read error. The V gene is TRBV7-2, the J gene TRBJ1-5, with D hard to call. This CDR3 comprises 12 residues. Germline loops: CDR1 SGHTA, CDR2 FQGNSA. The V end lost 5 bases, the J end lost 4 bases, and 6 bases lay between the germline ends. The CDR3 DNA reads TGTGCCAGCAGCGGGGAGAATCAGCCCCAGCATTTT. Translated, it gives CASSGENQPQHF.

The chain carries TRBV20-1 and TRBJ1-1, with TRBD1 identical over 7 bases. The V gene's germline CDR1 is DFQATT and CDR2 SNEGSKA (reference sequence). V was clipped by 4 bases and J by 1 base; unmatched bases: 3. The CDR3 sequence is 13 residues long. The CDR3, as DNA: TGCAGTGCTATCAGGGGGTCGAACACTGAAGCTTTCTTT. As protein: CSAIRGSNTEAFF.

The table lists this clonotype with many counts. The V call is TRBV5-1, the J call TRBJ1-1; D is possibly TRBD1 (6 bases). V shed 2 bases and J shed 3 bases, with 14 bases lying between them. CDR3 size: 15 residues. Germline assignment: CDR1 SGHRS and CDR2 YFSETQ. The CDR3 DNA follows: TGCGCCAGCAGCTTCGGACAGTTACGGGACACTGAAGCTTTCTTT. Protein: CASSFGQLRDTEAFF.

This clonotype was counted a few times. The rearrangement joins TRBV20-1 to TRBJ1-1; TRBD1 matches 11 bases. Unmatched junction bases numbered 4, after V lost 3 bases and J lost 1 base. Germline CDR1 is DFQATT and CDR2 is SNEGSKA (reference sequence). The CDR3 sequence is 15 residues long. This chain's CDR3 is CSARGQGGRNTEAFF. The CDR3 DNA follows: TGCAGTGCTAGGGGACAGGGGGGGAGGAACACTGAAGCTTTCTTT.

This clonotype occurred a few times. The rearrangement links TRBV5-1 to TRBJ2-1, with D unresolved. This CDR3 is built from 16 residues. The V gene's germline CDR1 is SGHRS and CDR2 YFSETQ. Between the trimmed V and J ends, which lost 3 bases and 6 bases, there was a span of 19 bases. The CDR3 reads CASSSSQGFNRNEQFF. The CDR3, as DNA: TGCGCCAGCAGCTCCTCTCAAGGGTTTAATCGCAATGAGCAGTTCTTC.

This clonotype was seen ten or more times. The junction differs from germline at one of its ends, possibly a read error. The gene calls are TRBV7-2 and TRBJ1-2, with D tentatively TRBD1 (5 bases). Germline V lookup: CDR1 SGHTA, CDR2 FQGNSA. This CDR3 has 14 residues. CDR3 in DNA: TGTGCCAGCAACTTAAGTGGGACCAACTATGGCTACACCTTC. This sequence encodes CASNLSGTNYGYTF. The entire variable domain, with the rest obtained from reference TRBV7-2 and TRBJ1-2, is as follows: GAGVSQSPSNKVTEKGKDVELRCDPISGHTALYWYRQSLGQGLEFLIYFQGNSAPDKSGLPSDRFSAERTGGSVSTLTIQRTQQEDSAVYLCASNLSGTNYGYTFGSGTRLTVV.

This chain joins TRBV6-5 and TRBJ2-5; D may be TRBD2 (5 bases). Germline V gives CDR1 MNHEY, CDR2 SVGAGI. V lost 6 bases, J lost 7 bases, and 12 bases lay in between. This CDR3 comprises 12 residues. The CDR3 reads CASRTGSGTQYF. Written as DNA, the CDR3 is TGTGCCAGCAGGACGGGGTCAGGGACCCAGTACTTC.

This clonotype was observed at least ten times. V usage is TRBV7-6 and J usage is TRBJ2-3; D uncertain. CDR1 SGHVS and CDR2 FNYEAQ come from the germline V gene. Between the trimmed V and J ends, which lost 5 bases and 4 bases, there was a span of 7 bases. This CDR3 is 12 amino acids long. This CDR3 is CASSATPDTQYF. The CDR3 DNA sequence: TGTGCCAGCAGCGCTACTCCAGATACGCAGTATTTT.

The table lists this clonotype with a few counts. In nucleotides, the CDR3 is TGTGCCAGCAGCCACAGGACAGGGGGCGCAGATACGCAGTATTTT. Amino acid sequence: CASSHRTGGADTQYF. This sequence joins TRBV14 and TRBJ2-3, with TRBD1 matching 11 bases. CDR1 is SGHDN and CDR2 is FVKESK in the germline V gene. V lost 3 bases, J lost 4 bases, and 3 bases stayed unmatched. The CDR3 consists of 15 residues.